These 9 T cell receptor beta chains were sequenced from one sample in a study of post-analysis software for immune sequencing data. Whole-study results and caveats: Patients carried a handful of TRBV segments more frequently than controls did, and TRBV5-6, TRBV5-1 and TRBV20-1 were among them.

No antigens are known for them. Included in the TCR beta cDNA libraries were unique molecular identifiers. TCRdb reanalysed the PCR reads using MiXCR and keeps one entry per CDR3 protein. The repertoire holds about 540,000 distinct CDR3 sequences, with less than 40% as singletons. The sequenced material came from blood. These receptors were taken from a girl aged 2-17 years with multiple sclerosis.

This clonotype was detected once. The chain carries TRBV20-1 and TRBJ2-5; D tentatively fits TRBD1 or TRBD2 (5 bases each). The V end lost 7 bases, the J end lost 6 bases, and 15 bases lay between the germline ends. Germline V gives CDR1 DFQATT, CDR2 SNEGSKA (reference sequence). The CDR3 length is 12 residues. As DNA, the CDR3 is TGCAGTGGCGAGGGGCCTGGGCAGACCCAGTACTTC. Translated: CSGEGPGQTQYF.

The V and J genes are TRBV7-2 and TRBJ2-7; maybe TRBD2 (6 bases). The germline V gene encodes CDR1 SGHTA and CDR2 FQGNSA. Trimming shortened V by 3 bases and J by 1 base, and 19 bases separated the two germline ends. The CDR3 runs to 17 residues. CDR3 protein: CASSFPMAGRVSYEQYF. DNA of the CDR3: TGTGCCAGCAGCTTCCCGATGGCGGGACGGGTATCCTACGAGCAGTACTTC.

This clonotype has only one observation. V is TRBV5-1 and J is TRBJ2-1, with D possibly being TRBD2 (6 bases). The ends were cut back, 1 base at V and 12 bases at J, with 8 bases in the middle. The CDR3 loop spans 11 amino acids. Looked up from germline, CDR1 is SGHRS and CDR2 is YFSETQ. Here the CDR3 DNA reads TGCGCCAGCAGCTTGCTAGCGCGGCAGTTCTTC. This gives the protein CASSLLARQFF.

The J gene is TRBJ2-4, the V gene TRBV12-3 or TRBV12-4; no clear D. This CDR3 region has 14 residues. V lost 6 bases and J 6 bases, leaving 15 bases between the germline ends. CDR3 amino acids: CASSLRPMGNIQYF. For the CDR3, the DNA is TGTGCCAGCAGCCTCCGTCCTATGGGAAACATTCAGTACTTC.

This clonotype came up a few times. The chain employs TRBV12-3 or TRBV12-4 and TRBJ2-3; D is unresolved. The CDR3 sequence is 12 residues long. V lost 7 bases and J lost 2, with 7 bases in between. CDR3 sequence (DNA): TGTGCCAGCATGAACCTCACAGATACGCAGTATTTT. It specifies CASMNLTDTQYF.

The chain uses TRBV10-3 and TRBJ2-3, with TRBD2 matching over 10 bases. V trimming: 4 bases; J trimming: 4 bases; junction bases outside the gene matches: 8. CDR3 size: 16 residues. Germline V gene lookup returns CDR1 ENHRY and CDR2 SYGVKD. This chain's CDR3 is CAISVGSGGASDTQYF. CDR3 nucleotide sequence: TGTGCCATCAGTGTAGGGAGCGGGGGGGCGTCAGATACGCAGTATTTT.

The chain is built from TRBV28 and TRBJ2-5; the D gene is possibly TRBD1 (5 bases). The V gene's germline CDR1 is MDHEN and CDR2 SYDVKM. The ends were cut back, 2 bases at V and 5 bases at J, with 15 bases in the middle. The CDR3 is made up of 15 amino acids. This CDR3 is CASSLPRTGPETQYF. As DNA, the CDR3 is TGTGCCAGCAGTTTACCCCGAACAGGACCGGAGACCCAGTACTTC. The full variable domain, with the rest looked up from reference TRBV28 and TRBJ2-5, is DVKVTQSSRYLVKRTGEKVFLECVQDMDHENMFWYRQDPGLGLRLIYFSYDVKMKEKGDIPEGYSVSREKKERFSLILESASTNQTSMYLCASSLPRTGPETQYFGPGTRLLVL.

The V call is TRBV4-1, the J call TRBJ1-5; no clear D. Trimming took 0 bases from V and 7 from J, leaving 13 bases between them. From germline, CDR1 is MGHRA and CDR2 YSYEKL. The CDR3 is 15 residues long. The CDR3: CASSQEESGRQPQHF. The CDR3 coding sequence is TGCGCCAGCAGCCAAGAAGAGAGTGGAAGGCAGCCCCAGCATTTT.

The V and J genes are TRBV27 and TRBJ1-2; 7 nucleotides match TRBD1. The germline CDR1 and CDR2 sequences are MNHEY and SMNVEV (reference sequence). The ends lost 3 bases at V and 2 bases at J; junction bases unmatched: 0. This CDR3 has 13 amino acids. The CDR3 DNA reads as TGTGCCAGCAGTTTCAGGGGGAACTATGGCTACACCTTC. Translating it yields CASSFRGNYGYTF.